A selection of T cell receptor beta chains follows, all from one sample in a study of cytomegalovirus exposure and HLA in healthy donors. Only in-frame clones appear in the TCRdb table, and some are missing; sequencing was by immunoSEQ multiplex PCR. The data hold fewer than 150,000 clones, with about four fifths observed a single time. Sample: PBMCs. The source is a male donor in good health and CMV-seronegative. Both conserved end residues are part of each CDR3. D genes are given only for firm matches. The size field is filled for only some rows; it gives once, few, many or a size class.

v_gene	abundance	j_gene	d_gene	CDR3nt	CDR3aa
TRBV7-9	-	TRBJ2-7	-	TGTGCCAGCAGCTTCGGCAGTTCTAGTATCGAGCAGTACTTC	CASSFGSSSIEQYF
TRBV19	few	TRBJ2-6	TRBD1	TGTGCCAGTAGTAATGGACAGGCCTCTGGGGCCAACGTCCTGACTTTC	CASSNGQASGANVLTF
TRBV14	-	TRBJ1-1	TRBD1	TGTGCCAGCAGCCAGACGACAGGGAGCACTGAAGCTTTCTTT	CASSQTTGSTEAFF
TRBV7-6	-	TRBJ2-7	-	TGTGCCAGCAGCATTACAAGGGGTGACGAGCAGTACTTC	CASSITRGDEQYF
TRBV7-3	-	TRBJ2-2	TRBD2	TGTGCCAGCAGCACGGGACTAGGTATCCCCGGGGAGCTGTTTTTT	CASSTGLGIPGELFF
TRBV5-4	-	TRBJ2-5	-	TGTGCCAGCAGCCCTGCCCACCGTCGGGAGACCCAGTACTTC	CASSPAHRRETQYF
TRBV5-4	-	TRBJ1-1	TRBD1	TGTGCCAGCAGCCGAACTCAGGGGGCTTCAATTTGGACTGAAGCTTTCTTT	CASSRTQGASIWTEAFF
TRBV5-1	-	TRBJ2-7	TRBD1	TGCGCCAGCAGCCCGTCTCTTCCTAACCGGGACAGAGCCTACGAGCAGTACTTC	CASSPSLPNRDRAYEQYF
TRBV7-6	-	TRBJ2-2	-	TGTGCCAGCAGCTCAATCCAGGGGCCGGGCGGGGAGCTGTTTTTT	CASSSIQGPGGELFF
TRBV30	-	TRBJ1-2	-	TGTGCCTGGAGTGTACAAGGGGAAGATGGCTACACCTTC	CAWSVQGEDGYTF
TRBV6-1	once	TRBJ2-2	-	TGTGCCAGTGACAACAGGGACCCCGGGGAGCTGTTTTTT	CASDNRDPGELFF
TRBV25-1	-	TRBJ1-6	TRBD1	TGTGCCAGCAGGAAACAGGGGGATATCAATCCCCTCCACTTT	CASRKQGDINPLHF
TRBV19	-	TRBJ2-3	-	TGTGCCAGTAGTATACAGGCAGATACGCAGTATTTT	CASSIQADTQYF
TRBV2	-	TRBJ2-3	TRBD1	TGTGCCAGGGCGACAGGGGGCTTCACAGATACGCAGTATTTT	CARATGGFTDTQYF
TRBV19	-	TRBJ1-5	TRBD1	TGTGCCAGTAGTATGACAGGGTACCAGCCCCAGCATTTT	CASSMTGYQPQHF
TRBV11-3	-	TRBJ2-1	TRBD2	TGTGCCAGCAGCTTCTCGACTAGCGGGAGTCTTGAGCAGTTCTTC	CASSFSTSGSLEQFF
TRBV5-1	few	TRBJ1-1	-	TGCGCCAGCAGCTTGGGTCTTAGGGGGTTTAACACTGAAGCTTTCTTT	CASSLGLRGFNTEAFF
TRBV6-5	-	TRBJ1-2	TRBD1	TGTGCCAGCAGTTACTTCGGGACAGGGTATGGCTACACCTTC	CASSYFGTGYGYTF
TRBV2	-	TRBJ2-7	TRBD2	TGTGCCAGCAGAGCGGGACTGGCCACCTACGAGCAGTACTTC	CASRAGLATYEQYF
TRBV18	many	TRBJ2-7	TRBD1	TGTGCCAGCTCACTTGACAGGGGCTCCTACGAGCAGTACTTC	CASSLDRGSYEQYF
TRBV6-5	-	TRBJ1-2	TRBD1	TGTGCCAGCAGTCGGACAGGTCTCTATGGCTACACCTTC	CASSRTGLYGYTF
TRBV10-3	-	TRBJ2-3	TRBD2	TGTGCCATCAGTGGGGGCCTAGCGGGGGTAGGAGATACGCAGTATTTT	CAISGGLAGVGDTQYF
TRBV7-3	-	TRBJ2-5	TRBD2	TGTGCCAGCAGCTCTAGCGGAGGCAAAGAGACCCAGTACTTC	CASSSSGGKETQYF
TRBV30	-	TRBJ1-1	-	TGTGCCTGGAATGAGGGCTTAGGTACTGAAGCCTTCTTT	CAWNEGLGTEAFF
TRBV5-4	few	TRBJ2-1	TRBD2	TGTGCCAGCAGCTTGGAGGCGGGGGGGCGGAATGAGCAGTTCTTC	CASSLEAGGRNEQFF
TRBV6-5	-	TRBJ1-1	-	TGTGCCAGCAGTTACTTCGGGGGGTGGACTGAAGCTTTCTTT	CASSYFGGWTEAFF
TRBV6-5	-	TRBJ1-1	TRBD1	TGTGCCAGCCAAAACAGGGGTTCTGAAGCTTTCTTT	CASQNRGSEAFF
TRBV30	-	TRBJ2-3	-	TGTGCCTGGAGTGTACTAGATACGCAGTATTTT	CAWSVLDTQYF
TRBV15	few	TRBJ2-7	-	TGTGCCACCAGCAGGACTGGACAAAACTACGAGCAGTACTTC	CATSRTGQNYEQYF
TRBV5-6	few	TRBJ1-1	TRBD1	TGTGCCAGCAGCTTAGGACAGGGGGCTTTCTTT	CASSLGQGAFF
TRBV19	once	TRBJ1-1	TRBD1	TGTGCCAGTAGTTTAACAGGGGGCTCTAACACTGAAGCTTTCTTT	CASSLTGGSNTEAFF
TRBV7-8	few	TRBJ2-7	TRBD2	TGTGCCAGCAGCTTTTCCGACGGGGGGGCCTCCGAGCAGTACTTC	CASSFSDGGASEQYF
TRBV7-8	few	TRBJ1-1	TRBD1	TGTGCCAGCAGCCCGGACAGGGTCGGAAACACTGAAGCTTTCTTT	CASSPDRVGNTEAFF
TRBV4-3	-	TRBJ1-2	TRBD1	TGCGCCAGCAGCCCGGGACAGACTAACTATGGCTACACCTTC	CASSPGQTNYGYTF
TRBV5-1	-	TRBJ2-2	TRBD2	TGCGCCAGCAGTTCTCCGGGACTAGCGGGGTCCGGGGAGCTGTTTTTT	CASSSPGLAGSGELFF
TRBV11-3	-	TRBJ2-7	-	TGTGCCAGCAGCCTTAAAGCCGTCGCGGGTTACGAGCAGTACTTC	CASSLKAVAGYEQYF
TRBV4-2	-	TRBJ2-7	TRBD1	TGTGCCAGCAGCCAAGATGAGACAGGGGGCGCGTACGAGCAGTACTTC	CASSQDETGGAYEQYF
TRBV7-9	-	TRBJ1-4	TRBD1	TGTGCCAGCAGCTCGTCCAACAGGGGTGAAAAACTGTTTTTT	CASSSSNRGEKLFF
TRBV7-2	few	TRBJ1-1	-	TGTGCCAGCAGCCCTAGCTGGATGAACACTGAAGCTTTCTTT	CASSPSWMNTEAFF
TRBV9	-	TRBJ1-5	TRBD1	TGTGCCAGCAGCGCCACAGGGGGAAATCAGCCCCAGCATTTT	CASSATGGNQPQHF
TRBV27	once	TRBJ1-2	-	TGTGCCAGCAGTCCCAGGACAGCTCTGCTAGACTATGGCTACACCTTC	CASSPRTALLDYGYTF
TRBV29-1	-	TRBJ2-3	-	TGCAGCGTTGGGCCAGGGCGGTCAGATACGCAGTATTTT	CSVGPGRSDTQYF
TRBV9	-	TRBJ1-3	-	TGTGCCAGCAGCGCGACCGGGCAGGGAGGGGGAAACACCATATATTTT	CASSATGQGGGNTIYF
TRBV6-5	-	TRBJ1-6	TRBD1	TGTGCCAGCAGTTACGGGACAGCTAATTCACCCCTCCACTTT	CASSYGTANSPLHF
TRBV7-3	-	TRBJ1-2	-	TGTGCCAGCAGCTTCCAGGATGGCTATGGCTACACCTTC	CASSFQDGYGYTF
TRBV30	-	TRBJ2-5	TRBD1	TGTGCCTGGGGACAGGGAGTTGTCCAAGAGACCCAGTACTTC	CAWGQGVVQETQYF